The text below deals with one TCR beta chain. The antigen remains unidentified. These data originate in a study of T cells expressing NK-cell markers. Study context: Seven HCMV-seropositive donors and one seronegative donor made up the eight sequenced donors. Study-wide points: The study left the HCMV specificity of expanded NKG2C+ T cell clones unresolved.

This CDR3 is 15 amino acids long. Germline V gene data show CDR1 as KGHDR and CDR2 as SFDVKD. From the 5' RACE reads, TCRdb lists one entry per CDR3 protein and no DNA. The sample totals hundreds of thousands of distinct CDR3 sequences; its top ten clones hold roughly 5.4%. This chain joins TRBV24-1 and TRBJ2-5; TCRdb's D call, TRBD1, is unchecked because there is no DNA. This receptor was taken from a man aged 18-69 years in good health. Sequencing input: blood T cells: a sorted CD56 or NKG2C T cell subset, CD4+ or CD8+ T cells, or bulk PBMC T cells (not recorded which). The CDR3 sequence is CATSDPRDRKETQYF.